Below, 20 T cell receptor beta chains from the same sample are listed, as sequenced in a study of T cells in Graves' hyperthyroidism and ophthalmopathy. Amplified TCR beta CDR3 regions derived from RNA transcripts. Initially, a first-round RT-PCR of the TCR CDR3 employed the HTBI primer set. TCRdb redid the calling of the multiplex PCR reads with MiXCR, one entry per CDR3 protein. The sample lists some 550,000 distinct CDR3 sequences, less than 25% occurring once. Material: blood. The receptors here all came from a man aged 18 to 29 with Graves' hyperthyroidism.

Many counts were recorded for this clonotype. V is TRBV12-3 or TRBV12-4 and J is TRBJ1-5; 8 bases agree with TRBD1. V gave up 2 bases and J gave up 6 bases; unmatched junction bases: 9. CDR3 length: 16 residues. CDR3 sequence reads: CASSLLNRGFSQPQHF. CDR3 DNA sequence: TGTGCCAGCAGTTTATTGAACAGGGGGTTCTCTCAGCCCCAGCATTTT.

The chain is built from TRBV6-2 or TRBV6-3 and TRBJ1-1; D is undetermined. CDR1 and CDR2 from the germline V gene are MNHEY and SVGEGT. This CDR3 has 11 residues. CDR3 DNA sequence: TGTGCTACCGGTCGTTTGACTGAAGCTTTCTTT. As protein: CATGRLTEAFF.

The chain links TRBV5-5 to TRBJ2-7; 9 bases fit TRBD2. With V trimmed by 4 bases and J by 7 bases, 12 bases remained unmatched. The CDR3 runs to 15 residues. Germline CDR1 is SGHKS and CDR2 is YYEKEE (reference sequence). The CDR3, as DNA: TGTGCCAGCAGCCGAAGACTAGCGGAAACGGAAGAGCAGTACTTC. Amino acids: CASSRRLAETEEQYF.

This clonotype was counted ten times or more. The chain joins TRBV13 to TRBJ1-1, with D uncertain. From germline, CDR1 is PRHDT and CDR2 FYEKMQ (reference sequence). Trimming took off 1 base at V and 6 bases at J, with 6 bases between the two ends. The CDR3 is 12 residues long. CDR3 in DNA: TGTGCCAGCAGCTTAGTCCCCGCTGAAGCTTTCTTT. Amino acid sequence: CASSLVPAEAFF.

This clonotype was recorded at least ten times. One end of the junction is discordant with germline, which a read error may explain. The chain carries TRBV5-1 and TRBJ2-7, with D unresolved. Germline V lookup: CDR1 SGHRS, CDR2 YFSETQ. The length of the CDR3 is 15 residues. The CDR3 nucleotides are TGCGCCAGCAGCTTGGAGGCCGTCTCTTCCTACGAGCAGCACTTC. Translated, it gives CASSLEAVSSYEQHF.

V usage is TRBV6-1 and J usage is TRBJ1-2, with 12 bases that match TRBD1. Germline values: CDR1 MNHNS, CDR2 SASEGT. This CDR3 is built from 15 residues. J gave up 8 bases and V 7 bases, and 11 bases lay outside the gene matches. The CDR3 is CASKPTLGTGGGYTF. DNA for the CDR3: TGTGCCAGCAAGCCCACCTTGGGGACAGGGGGCGGCTACACCTTC.

At least ten counts were recorded for this clonotype. The rearrangement uses TRBV10-2 and TRBJ2-5; D is perhaps TRBD1 (5 bases). CDR1 and CDR2 from the germline V gene are WSHSY and SAAADI. This CDR3 is 13 amino acids long. V lost 6 bases, J lost 3 bases, and 11 bases lay in between. Written as DNA, the CDR3 is TGCGCCAGCAGCCCCGCGACAGAAGAGACCCAGTACTTC. Its protein is CASSPATEETQYF.

This clonotype was seen a few times. The chain combines TRBV6-1 with TRBJ1-1; TRBD1 aligns across 9 bases. The CDR3 totals 14 residues. After removal of 7 bases from V and 7 bases from J, the junction contained 10 bases not matched to a gene. Germline lookup yields CDR1 MNHNS and CDR2 SASEGT. The CDR3 loop is CASKRDRERDEAFF. CDR3 sequence (DNA): TGTGCCAGCAAAAGGGACAGGGAAAGAGATGAAGCTTTCTTT.

For the CDR3, the DNA is TGTGCCAGCAGCCCTTTCCGTTCTTTAACTGAAGCTTTCTTT. Amino acids: CASSPFRSLTEAFF. J is TRBJ1-1 and V is TRBV3-1, with D uncertain. Germline CDR1 LGHDT, CDR2 YNNKEL (reference sequence). The CDR3 totals 14 residues. Trimming removed 4 bases from V and 5 bases from J, with 14 bases in between. Full variable domain (missing parts from reference TRBV3-1 and TRBJ1-1): DTAVSQTPKYLVTQMGNDKSIKCEQNLGHDTMYWYKQDSKKFLKIMFSYNNKELIINETVPNRFSPKSPDKAHLNLHINSLELGDSAVYFCASSPFRSLTEAFFGQGTRLTVV.

This clonotype was found many times. The chain employs TRBV28 and TRBJ1-5; D not resolved. With 2 bases removed from V and 16 bases from J, the gap between germline ends came to 18 bases. The CDR3 contains 13 residues. Germline values: CDR1 MDHEN, CDR2 SYDVKM. CDR3 sequence reads: CASSLISTSSGHF. The CDR3 DNA reads as TGTGCCAGCAGTTTAATATCTACGTCTTCGGGACATTTT.

Many counts were recorded for this clonotype. The gene calls are TRBV12-3 or TRBV12-4 and TRBJ1-5; TRBD1 agrees at 7 bases. V gave up 5 bases and J gave up 2 bases; unmatched junction bases: 9. The CDR3 runs to 16 residues. DNA for the CDR3: TGTGCCAGCAGTCCGTGGGGGGACAGCCGCAATCAGCCCCAGCATTTT. This sequence encodes CASSPWGDSRNQPQHF.

This clonotype was found many times. The chain links TRBV2 to TRBJ1-1; weak D call: TRBD1 (6 bases). The CDR3 extends over 15 amino acids. The ends were cut back, 3 bases at V and 5 bases at J, with 16 bases in the middle. Per the germline V gene, CDR1 is SNHLY and CDR2 is FYNNEI. CDR3 nucleotides: TGTGCCAGCAGTGACCCCAGGAGGGGGTTGACTGAAGCTTTCTTT. Residues: CASSDPRRGLTEAFF.

This clonotype was counted ten times or more. The gene calls are TRBV28 and TRBJ2-7; either TRBD1 or TRBD2 may fit D (5 bases each). The CDR3 totals 14 residues. Germline assignment: CDR1 MDHEN and CDR2 SYDVKM. The ends were cut back, 5 bases at V and 6 bases at J, with 17 bases in the middle. This CDR3 reads CASSLSGTDGEQYF. CDR3 DNA: TGTGCCAGCAGTCTCTCCGGGACGGACGGCGAGCAGTACTTC.

This clonotype was picked up a small number of times. The chain recombines TRBV6-5 with TRBJ2-7; D possibly corresponds to TRBD1 (6 bases). Germline assignment: CDR1 MNHEY and CDR2 SVGAGI. The germline V and J ends were trimmed by 6 bases and 3 bases, with 18 bases remaining between them. The CDR3 covers 15 residues. CDR3 in amino acids: CASSHSRGQRYEQYF. CDR3 nucleotides: TGTGCCAGCAGCCACTCCAGGGGCCAGCGCTACGAGCAGTACTTC.

This chain joins TRBV4-1 and TRBJ2-2, with D tentatively TRBD1 (5 bases). This CDR3 has 15 residues. The germline V gene encodes CDR1 MGHRA and CDR2 YSYEKL. V was shortened by 3 bases and J by 0 bases, with 8 bases between the two germline ends. CDR3 in amino acids: CASSHGASNTGELFF. The CDR3 coding sequence is TGCGCCAGCAGCCATGGGGCTTCGAACACCGGGGAGCTGTTTTTT.

This clonotype was seen many times. The rearrangement links TRBV24-1 to TRBJ1-1; D is undetermined. Trimming shortened V by 5 bases and J by 3 bases, and 9 bases separated the two germline ends. CDR1 and CDR2 from the germline V gene are KGHDR and SFDVKD. The CDR3 is made up of 13 amino acids. CDR3 sequence (DNA): TGTGCCACCAGTGCCGGTAGGGACACTGAAGCTTTCTTT. Translated, it gives CATSAGRDTEAFF.

In its sample, this clonotype was seen many times. The chain combines TRBV12-3 or TRBV12-4 with TRBJ2-5; no firm D call. V was cut by 0 bases and J by 6 bases, with 8 bases left in between. The CDR3 has 13 residues. In DNA, the CDR3 is TGTGCCAGCAGTTTAGCGGTTTCCAAGACCCAGTACTTC. Translating it yields CASSLAVSKTQYF.

This clonotype was counted many times. V is TRBV6-5 and J is TRBJ2-5; 7 bases fit TRBD2. J lost 3 bases, V lost 0 bases, and 7 bases had no gene match. Germline V lookup: CDR1 MNHEY, CDR2 SVGAGI. The CDR3 is 16 amino acids. CDR3 sequence: CASSYSITTSEETQYF. The DNA of the CDR3 is TGTGCCAGCAGTTACTCGATAACTACTAGCGAAGAGACCCAGTACTTC.

For this clonotype: Germline and junction disagree at one end, which may indicate a read error. The V and J genes are TRBV11-1 and TRBJ1-1; D is uncertain. This CDR3 region has 16 residues. Germline values: CDR1 SGHAT, CDR2 FQDESV (reference sequence). The CDR3 here is CASSLVFRVGHTDAFF. The DNA of the CDR3 is TGTGCCAGCAGCTTAGTATTTAGGGTCGGGCACACTGATGCTTTCTTT.

This clonotype came up many times. This chain connects TRBV5-8 to TRBJ1-5; D is undetermined. Germline V lookup: CDR1 SGHTS, CDR2 YDEGEE. Trimming cost V 4 bases and J 3 bases, with 5 bases left between them. The CDR3 length is 12 residues. CDR3 sequence reads: CASSIVNQPQHF. CDR3 coding DNA: TGTGCCAGCAGCATAGTCAATCAGCCCCAGCATTTT.